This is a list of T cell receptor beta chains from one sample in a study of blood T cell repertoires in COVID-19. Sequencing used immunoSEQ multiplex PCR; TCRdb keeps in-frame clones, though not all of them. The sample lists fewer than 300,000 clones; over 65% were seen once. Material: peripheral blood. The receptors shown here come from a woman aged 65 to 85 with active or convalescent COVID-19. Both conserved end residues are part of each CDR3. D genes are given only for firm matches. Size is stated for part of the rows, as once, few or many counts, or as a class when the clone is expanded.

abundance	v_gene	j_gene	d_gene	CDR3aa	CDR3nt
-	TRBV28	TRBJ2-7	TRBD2	CASKTWASGRYEQYF	TGTGCCAGCAAAACTTGGGCTAGCGGGAGGTACGAGCAGTACTTC
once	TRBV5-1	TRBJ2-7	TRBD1	CASSLQVAGQGAYEQYF	TGCGCCAGCAGCTTGCAAGTGGCGGGACAGGGGGCTTACGAGCAGTACTTC
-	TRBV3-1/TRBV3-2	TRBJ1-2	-	CASSERPRQNYGYTF	TGTGCCAGCAGCGAACGTCCGAGACAGAACTATGGCTACACCTTC
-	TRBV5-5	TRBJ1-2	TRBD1	CASSPQGGSYGYTF	TGTGCCAGCAGCCCCCAGGGGGGATCCTATGGCTACACCTTC
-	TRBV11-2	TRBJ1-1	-	CASSFPGHLIEAFF	TGTGCCAGCAGCTTCCCGGGACATCTCATCGAAGCTTTCTTT
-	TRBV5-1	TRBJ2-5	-	CASSFTGTGETQYF	TGCGCCAGCAGCTTCACAGGAACCGGGGAGACCCAGTACTTC
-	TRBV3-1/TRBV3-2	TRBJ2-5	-	CATVETQYF	TGTGCCACCGTGGAGACCCAGTACTTC
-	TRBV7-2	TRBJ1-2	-	CASSLAVQFYGYTF	TGTGCCAGCAGCTTAGCGGTACAGTTCTATGGCTACACCTTC
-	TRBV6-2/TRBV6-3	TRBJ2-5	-	CASSYLYQETQYF	TGTGCCAGCAGTTACCTGTACCAAGAGACCCAGTACTTC
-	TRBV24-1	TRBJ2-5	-	CATSDRGRTQETQYF	TGTGCCACCAGTGATAGAGGGCGGACCCAAGAGACCCAGTACTTC
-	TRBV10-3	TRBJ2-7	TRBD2	CAISDKTLNGSGTWEQYF	TGTGCCATCAGTGACAAAACCCTTAACGGTAGCGGGACTTGGGAGCAGTACTTC
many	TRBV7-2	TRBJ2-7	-	CASSFQSGGGYEQYF	TGTGCCAGCAGCTTTCAGAGTGGGGGAGGTTACGAGCAGTACTTC
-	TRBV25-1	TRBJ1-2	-	CASSEYEGSGYTF	TGTGCCAGCAGTGAATACGAGGGCTCTGGCTACACCTTC
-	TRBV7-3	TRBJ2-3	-	CASSPGWGGYTDTQYF	TGTGCCAGCAGCCCCGGGTGGGGGGGCTACACAGATACGCAGTATTTT
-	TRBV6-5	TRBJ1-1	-	CASSYSPGNTEAFF	TGTGCCAGCAGTTACTCACCGGGGAACACTGAAGCTTTCTTT
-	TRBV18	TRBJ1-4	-	CASSLLVAEKLFF	TGTGCCAGCTCACTCCTGGTGGCAGAAAAACTGTTTTTT
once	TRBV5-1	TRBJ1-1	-	CASSLAGTNTEAFF	TGCGCCAGCAGCTTGGCGGGGACTAACACTGAAGCTTTCTTT
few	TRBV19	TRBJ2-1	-	CASSRLDLANEQFF	TGTGCCAGTAGTCGACTAGATCTCGCCAATGAGCAGTTCTTC
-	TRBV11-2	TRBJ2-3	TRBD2	CASSLSPGGEADTQYF	TGTGCCAGCAGCTTAAGCCCGGGAGGTGAGGCAGATACGCAGTATTTT
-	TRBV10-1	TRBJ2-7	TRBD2	CASSEGTSGYEQYF	TGCGCCAGCAGTGAGGGGACTAGCGGCTACGAGCAGTACTTC
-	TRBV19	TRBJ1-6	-	CASSIYRTNSPLHF	TGTGCCAGTAGTATATATAGGACAAATTCACCCCTCCACTTT
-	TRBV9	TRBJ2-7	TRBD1	CASSVEPQGVSEQYF	TGTGCCAGCAGCGTAGAACCACAGGGGGTGTCCGAGCAGTACTTC
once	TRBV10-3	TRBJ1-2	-	CAIRNFGQNYGYTF	TGTGCCATCAGGAACTTCGGACAGAACTATGGCTACACCTTC
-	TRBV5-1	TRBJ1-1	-	CASSPQGGTEAFF	TGCGCCAGCTCACCCCAGGGAGGCACTGAAGCTTTCTTT
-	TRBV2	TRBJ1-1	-	CASSGEYTEAFF	TGTGCCAGCAGTGGGGAGTACACTGAAGCTTTCTTT
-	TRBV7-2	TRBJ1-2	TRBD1	CASSAGDRAAKGYTF	TGTGCCAGCAGCGCGGGGGACAGGGCCGCTAAGGGCTACACCTTC
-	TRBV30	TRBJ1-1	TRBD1	CAWSPIGQGEAFF	TGTGCCTGGAGTCCCATAGGACAGGGTGAAGCTTTCTTT
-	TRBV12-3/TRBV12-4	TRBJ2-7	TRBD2	CASSLGSGREQYF	TGTGCCAGCAGTTTAGGTAGCGGGAGAGAGCAGTACTTC
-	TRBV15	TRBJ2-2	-	CATSRTGLHTGELFF	TGTGCCACCAGCAGAACGGGACTTCACACCGGGGAGCTGTTTTTT
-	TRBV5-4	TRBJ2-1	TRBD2	CASSLGSGAYNEQFF	TGTGCCAGCAGCTTGGGTAGCGGGGCCTACAATGAGCAGTTCTTC
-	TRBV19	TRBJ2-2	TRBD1	CASSWTGTNTGELFF	TGTGCCAGTAGCTGGACAGGTACTAACACCGGGGAGCTGTTTTTT
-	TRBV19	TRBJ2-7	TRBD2	CASSIEATSGAYEQYF	TGTGCCAGTAGTATAGAGGCGACTAGCGGGGCCTACGAGCAGTACTTC
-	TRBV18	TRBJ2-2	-	CASYGGTTGELFF	TGTGCCAGCTATGGGGGGACCACCGGGGAGCTGTTTTTT
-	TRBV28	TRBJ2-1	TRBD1	CASTIRIGTAYNEQFF	TGTGCCAGCACCATACGAATTGGGACAGCATACAATGAGCAGTTCTTC
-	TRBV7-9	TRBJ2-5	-	CASSLRTVQETQYF	TGTGCCAGCAGCTTGAGGACAGTTCAAGAGACCCAGTACTTC
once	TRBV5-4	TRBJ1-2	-	CASSLLKQGNYGYTF	TGTGCCAGCAGCTTATTAAAACAGGGTAACTATGGCTACACCTTC
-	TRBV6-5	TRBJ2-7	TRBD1	CASRRTGAPEQYF	TGTGCCAGCAGGAGGACAGGGGCCCCCGAGCAGTACTTC
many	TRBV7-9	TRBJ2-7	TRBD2	CASSTRLAGGVAYYEQYF	TGTGCCAGCAGCACCCGACTAGCGGGAGGAGTGGCGTACTACGAGCAGTACTTC
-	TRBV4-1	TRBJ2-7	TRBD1	CASSRLRGTGGIYEQYF	TGCGCCAGCAGCCGCCTGAGGGGGACAGGGGGGATCTACGAGCAGTACTTC
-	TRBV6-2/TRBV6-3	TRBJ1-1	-	CASTPSWGGPEAFF	TGTGCCAGCACCCCGTCGTGGGGGGGACCTGAAGCTTTCTTT
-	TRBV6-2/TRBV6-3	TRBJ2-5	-	CASSSFLETQYF	TGTGCCAGCAGTTCCTTCCTCGAGACCCAGTACTTC
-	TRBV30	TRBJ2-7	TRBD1	CAWSPGQARGYEQYF	TGTGCCTGGAGTCCGGGACAGGCCCGAGGCTACGAGCAGTACTTC
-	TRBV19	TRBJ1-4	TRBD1	CASTAYNTGAFREKLFF	TGTGCCAGTACCGCGTATAATACAGGGGCCTTTAGGGAAAAACTGTTTTTT
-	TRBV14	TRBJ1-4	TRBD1	CASSQIAGGGEKLFF	TGTGCCAGCAGCCAAATAGCAGGGGGAGGTGAAAAACTGTTTTTT
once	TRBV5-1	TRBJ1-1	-	CASSPWRANTEAFF	TGCGCCAGCAGCCCTTGGAGGGCCAACACTGAAGCTTTCTTT
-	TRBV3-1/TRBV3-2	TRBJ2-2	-	CASSPRGGDTGELFF	TGTGCCAGCAGCCCCCGAGGGGGGGACACCGGGGAGCTGTTTTTT
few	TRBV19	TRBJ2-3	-	CASSKSLGEADTQYF	TGTGCCAGTAGTAAGTCCCTCGGGGAGGCAGATACGCAGTATTTT
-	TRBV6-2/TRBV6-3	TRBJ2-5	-	CASSPLRQTKETQYF	TGTGCCAGCAGTCCCCTCAGACAGACCAAAGAGACCCAGTACTTC
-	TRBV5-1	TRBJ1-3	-	CASSAVGGPNSGNTIYF	TGCGCCAGCAGCGCCGTAGGGGGTCCTAACTCTGGAAACACCATATATTTT
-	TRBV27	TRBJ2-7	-	CASSLIDRTEQYF	TGTGCCAGCAGTTTGATCGACCGGACAGAGCAGTACTTC
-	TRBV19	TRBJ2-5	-	CASCSDSFQETQYF	TGTGCCAGTTGCTCCGACAGCTTCCAAGAGACCCAGTACTTC
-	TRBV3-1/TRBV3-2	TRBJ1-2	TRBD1	CASSQEQGARVGYTF	TGTGCCAGCAGCCAAGAACAGGGGGCGAGGGTTGGCTACACCTTC
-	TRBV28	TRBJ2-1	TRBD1	CASSLRQGAKIHEQFF	TGTGCCAGCAGTTTAAGGCAGGGGGCGAAGATTCACGAGCAGTTCTTC